These T cell receptor beta chains were read from a single sample in a study of glioma-infiltrating T cells after dendritic cell vaccination. Libraries were prepared by immunoSEQ multiplex PCR; TCRdb keeps only in-frame clonotypes and omits some of them. Here the sample spans under 100,000 clones, over 85% being singletons. The material was blood, obtained before dendritic cell vaccination. Receptors were obtained from a human donor with glioblastoma. The CDR3 runs from the conserved cysteine through the conserved F or W. The D gene is left open where the match is weak. The size entry is marked missing in some rows and otherwise reads once, few, many or a size class.

>TRBD2|NA|TRBV10-3|TRBJ2-5
CAISESSGRLTTETQYF
TGTGCCATCAGTGAGTCAAGCGGGAGGCTCACGACAGAGACCCAGTACTTC
>TRBD2|NA|TRBV9|TRBJ2-5
CASSQWEGRETQYF
TGTGCCAGCAGCCAGTGGGAGGGAAGGGAGACCCAGTACTTC
>NA|NA|TRBV19|TRBJ2-2
CASSIGTNTGELFF
TGTGCCAGTAGTATCGGGACTAACACCGGGGAGCTGTTTTTT
>NA|NA|TRBV5-1|TRBJ2-7
CASSPAGDPNYEQYF
TGCGCCAGCAGCCCAGCAGGGGACCCAAATTACGAGCAGTACTTC
>NA|NA|TRBV2|TRBJ1-2
CASSEQYVYGYTF
TGTGCCAGCAGTGAACAGTACGTGTATGGCTACACCTTC
>TRBD2|NA|TRBV15|TRBJ2-1
CATTEREGYNEQFF
TGTGCCACCACCGAGCGGGAGGGCTACAATGAGCAGTTCTTC
>NA|NA|TRBV10-3|TRBJ2-3
CAISESGSTDTQYF
TGTGCCATCAGTGAGTCGGGCTCGACAGATACGCAGTATTTT
>NA|NA|TRBV11-3|TRBJ2-1
CASSHGVDNEQFF
TGTGCCAGCAGCCACGGGGTCGACAATGAGCAGTTCTTC
>NA|NA|TRBV6-6|TRBJ2-7
CASSYSAEEGYEQYF
TGTGCCAGCAGTTACTCCGCTGAAGAGGGCTACGAGCAGTACTTC
>NA|NA|TRBV7-2|TRBJ2-7
CASSLIRETYEQYF
TGTGCCAGCAGCTTAATACGGGAGACCTACGAGCAGTACTTC
>NA|NA|TRBV2|TRBJ1-3
CASIPADSYSGNTIYF
TGTGCCAGCATTCCCGCGGACAGCTACTCTGGAAACACCATATATTTT
>TRBD2|NA|TRBV4-2|TRBJ2-1
CASSQGSGTYNEQFF
TGTGCCAGCAGCCAAGGAAGCGGGACCTACAATGAGCAGTTCTTC
>NA|few|TRBV5-8|TRBJ2-1
CASSLEYNEQFF
TGTGCCAGCAGCCTAGAGTACAATGAGCAGTTCTTC
>TRBD2|NA|TRBV5-1|TRBJ2-3
CASSLPGLAGGTSTDTQYF
TGCGCCAGCAGCTTGCCGGGACTAGCGGGAGGAACTAGCACAGATACGCAGTATTTT
>NA|NA|TRBV5-6|TRBJ1-6
CASSSGSPLHF
TGTGCCAGCAGCTCAGGTTCACCCCTCCACTTT
>NA|NA|TRBV5-4|TRBJ2-3
CASSSRDTTDTQYF
TGTGCCAGCAGCTCCCGGGATACCACAGATACGCAGTATTTT
>NA|NA|TRBV27|TRBJ2-1
CASSLTEYNEQFF
TGTGCCAGCAGTTTGACAGAGTACAATGAGCAGTTCTTC
>NA|once|TRBV9|TRBJ1-2
CASSSAGQGYGYTF
TGTGCCAGCAGCTCCGCCGGGCAGGGCTATGGCTACACCTTC
>NA|NA|TRBV4-2|TRBJ1-4
CASSQVKQGNEKLFF
TGTGCCAGCAGCCAAGTGAAACAGGGAAATGAAAAACTGTTTTTT
>TRBD1|once|TRBV18|TRBJ1-2
CASSPRDSSESYTF
TGTGCCAGCTCACCACGGGACAGCTCCGAAAGCTACACCTTC
>TRBD2|NA|TRBV6-5|TRBJ2-3
CASSYSGTSGSDTQYF
TGTGCCAGCAGTTACTCTGGGACTAGCGGATCAGATACGCAGTATTTT
>TRBD2|NA|TRBV9|TRBJ2-2
CASSGSGTSGRYDTGELFF
TGTGCCAGCAGCGGCTCCGGGACTAGCGGGAGGTACGACACCGGGGAGCTGTTTTTT
>TRBD1|NA|TRBV30|TRBJ2-3
CAWGQGAPSTDTQYF
TGTGCCTGGGGACAGGGAGCCCCCAGCACAGATACGCAGTATTTT
>TRBD1|once|TRBV7-6|TRBJ2-3
CASSSAARQGGTQYF
TGTGCCAGCAGCTCCGCCGCAAGACAGGGTGGCACGCAGTATTTT
>NA|once|TRBV5-1|TRBJ2-7
CASSSVHGAYEQYF
TGCGCCAGCAGCTCGGTACACGGAGCCTACGAGCAGTACTTC
>TRBD1|NA|TRBV5-1|TRBJ1-5
CASSQGTGVNQPQHF
TGCGCCAGCAGCCAGGGGACAGGAGTAAATCAGCCCCAGCATTTT
>NA|NA|TRBV5-1|TRBJ2-3
CASSPGQEGDTQYF
TGCGCCAGCAGCCCTGGACAGGAGGGAGATACGCAGTATTTT
>TRBD1|NA|TRBV19|TRBJ2-1
CASRTRDRVNEQFF
TGTGCCAGTAGGACCCGGGACAGGGTGAATGAGCAGTTCTTC
>NA|NA|TRBV2|TRBJ1-1
CASSGSARSTEAFF
TGTGCCAGTTCAGGGTCTGCTAGGAGCACTGAAGCTTTCTTT
>NA|NA|TRBV5-6|TRBJ1-1
CASSLMGRRTEAFF
TGTGCCAGCAGCTTAATGGGAAGGAGGACTGAAGCTTTCTTT
>TRBD2|NA|TRBV5-4|TRBJ2-7
CASSSPLAGAYEQYF
TGTGCCAGCAGCTCGCCACTAGCGGGAGCCTACGAGCAGTACTTC
>TRBD1|NA|TRBV6-1|TRBJ1-2
CASSGDRAWYGYTF
TGTGCCAGCAGTGGCGACAGGGCTTGGTATGGCTACACCTTC
>NA|NA|TRBV10-3|TRBJ2-1
CAISDDGGGSGEQFF
TGTGCCATCAGTGACGACGGGGGTGGGTCTGGTGAGCAGTTCTTC
>NA|NA|TRBV29-1|TRBJ1-1
CSVDMGGVTEAFF
TGCAGCGTTGATATGGGCGGGGTAACTGAAGCTTTCTTT
>NA|few|TRBV4-1|TRBJ2-1
CASSHPTGNEQFF
TGCGCCAGCAGCCACCCAACGGGCAATGAGCAGTTCTTC
>TRBD1|NA|TRBV11-3|TRBJ2-1
CASSLAPPETQGKEYNEQFF
TGTGCCAGCAGCTTAGCCCCGCCGGAAACACAGGGGAAGGAGTACAATGAGCAGTTCTTC
>TRBD1|once|TRBV6-5|TRBJ1-2
CASSTTGGGSYTF
TGTGCCAGCAGTACAACAGGGGGCGGTAGCTACACCTTC
>TRBD2|NA|TRBV6-5|TRBJ2-7
CASSYAGGLHEQYF
TGTGCCAGCAGTTATGCGGGGGGCCTCCACGAGCAGTACTTC
>NA|once|TRBV5-4|TRBJ1-2
CASSRYRDNYGYTF
TGTGCCAGCAGCCGTTACAGGGACAACTATGGCTACACCTTC
>NA|NA|TRBV19|TRBJ2-1
CASMRWAGYNEQFF
TGTGCCAGTATGCGTTGGGCGGGGTACAATGAGCAGTTCTTC
>NA|NA|TRBV10-2|TRBJ2-7
CASREVGQGSSYEQYF
TGCGCCAGCAGGGAGGTGGGGCAGGGGAGCTCCTACGAGCAGTACTTC
>NA|NA|TRBV25-1|TRBJ2-5
CASTEQGQETQYF
TGTGCCAGCACTGAACAGGGTCAAGAGACCCAGTACTTC
>TRBD1|once|TRBV9|TRBJ1-2
CASSTYWTGGQDYGYTF
TGTGCCAGCAGCACCTACTGGACAGGGGGGCAGGACTATGGCTACACCTTC
>TRBD1|NA|TRBV4-1|TRBJ2-7
CASSQGLQGENDEQYF
TGCGCCAGCAGCCAAGGGCTCCAGGGGGAGAACGACGAGCAGTACTTC
>NA|NA|TRBV30|TRBJ1-1
CAWSRGPVTEAFF
TGTGCCTGGAGTAGAGGGCCCGTCACTGAAGCTTTCTTT
>NA|NA|TRBV5-1|TRBJ1-5
CASSLGSAGNQPQHF
TGCGCCAGCAGCTTGGGTAGTGCGGGCAATCAGCCCCAGCATTTT
>NA|NA|TRBV27|TRBJ2-7
CASSLAQDSSYEQYF
TGTGCCAGCAGTTTAGCTCAAGACAGCTCCTACGAGCAGTACTTC
>NA|NA|TRBV5-1|TRBJ2-3
CASQRGLAEDTQYF
TGCGCCAGCCAACGGGGCTTAGCGGAGGATACGCAGTATTTT
>TRBD2|NA|TRBV7-2|TRBJ2-5
CASSLTSGGLAQYF
TGTGCCAGCAGCCTGACTAGCGGGGGCTTGGCCCAGTACTTC
>TRBD2|NA|TRBV6-5|TRBJ2-7
CASSPMGREYGEQYF
TGTGCCAGCAGCCCCATGGGGCGGGAGTATGGCGAGCAGTACTTC
>NA|NA|TRBV5-4|TRBJ1-3
CASSLGGRFSGNTIYF
TGTGCCAGCAGCTTGGGGGGCAGATTCTCTGGAAACACCATATATTTT
>NA|NA|TRBV28|TRBJ2-1
CASSRGKSREQFF
TGTGCCAGCAGCCGGGGGAAGTCCAGGGAGCAGTTCTTC
>NA|NA|TRBV4-2|TRBJ2-1
CASSEGIRDEQFF
TGTGCCAGCAGCGAAGGTATCCGGGATGAGCAGTTCTTC
>NA|NA|TRBV6-1|TRBJ2-3
CASSEETGTDTQYF
TGTGCCAGCAGTGAGGAGACAGGCACAGATACGCAGTATTTT
>TRBD2|NA|TRBV6-4|TRBJ2-2
CASSVQAGDTGELFF
TGTGCCAGCAGTGTACAGGCGGGGGACACCGGGGAGCTGTTTTTT